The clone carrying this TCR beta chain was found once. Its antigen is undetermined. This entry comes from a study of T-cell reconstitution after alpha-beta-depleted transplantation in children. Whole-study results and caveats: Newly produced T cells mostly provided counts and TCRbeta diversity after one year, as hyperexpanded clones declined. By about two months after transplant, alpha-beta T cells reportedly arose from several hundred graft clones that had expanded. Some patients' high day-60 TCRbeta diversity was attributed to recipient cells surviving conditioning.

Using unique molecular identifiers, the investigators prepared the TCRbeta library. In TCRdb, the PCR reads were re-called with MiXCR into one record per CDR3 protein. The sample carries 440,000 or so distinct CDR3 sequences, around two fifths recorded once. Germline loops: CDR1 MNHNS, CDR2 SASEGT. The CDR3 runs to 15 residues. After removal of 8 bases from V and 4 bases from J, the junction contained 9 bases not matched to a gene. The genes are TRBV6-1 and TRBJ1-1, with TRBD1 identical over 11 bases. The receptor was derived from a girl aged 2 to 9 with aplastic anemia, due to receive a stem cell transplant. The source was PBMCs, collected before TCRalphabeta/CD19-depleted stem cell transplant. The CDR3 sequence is CASSSLGQGATEAFF. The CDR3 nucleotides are TGTGCCAGCTCTAGCCTCGGACAGGGGGCCACTGAAGCTTTCTTT.